This T cell receptor (beta chain) was found in a study of cytomegalovirus exposure and HLA in healthy donors. About the study: Within an early data release were roughly 83 million unique TCRs drawn from HLA-typed donors.

The count of this clone is one. Its antigen remains unidentified. This CDR3 is 15 amino acids long. Germline loops: CDR1 SGHNT, CDR2 YYREEE (reference sequence). J gave up 3 bases and V 2 bases, and 5 bases lay outside the gene matches. The PCR had 60 Vbeta and 13 Jbeta primers. Some clones are missing from TCRdb's copy, which holds only in-frame ones; the method was immunoSEQ multiplex PCR. The table records fewer than 200,000 clones, around 80% of them present only once. Points from the study as a whole: In a later analysis, common viral pathogens appeared linked to several of the most significant clusters.

Sample: PBMCs. This chain uses TRBV5-4 with TRBJ2-1, with 7 positions matching TRBD2. The receptor comes from a woman between 18 and 29 years old in good health and CMV-seronegative. CDR3 in DNA: TGTGCCAGCAGCTTAAGGGGACTAATCTACAATGAGCAGTTCTTC. Translation gives CASSLRGLIYNEQFF. The variable domain in full, completed from reference TRBV5-4 and TRBJ2-1, reads ETGVTQSPTHLIKTRGQQVTLRCSSQSGHNTVSWYQQALGQGPQFIFQYYREEENGRGNFPPRFSGLQFPNYSSELNVNALELDDSALYLCASSLRGLIYNEQFFGPGTRLTVL.